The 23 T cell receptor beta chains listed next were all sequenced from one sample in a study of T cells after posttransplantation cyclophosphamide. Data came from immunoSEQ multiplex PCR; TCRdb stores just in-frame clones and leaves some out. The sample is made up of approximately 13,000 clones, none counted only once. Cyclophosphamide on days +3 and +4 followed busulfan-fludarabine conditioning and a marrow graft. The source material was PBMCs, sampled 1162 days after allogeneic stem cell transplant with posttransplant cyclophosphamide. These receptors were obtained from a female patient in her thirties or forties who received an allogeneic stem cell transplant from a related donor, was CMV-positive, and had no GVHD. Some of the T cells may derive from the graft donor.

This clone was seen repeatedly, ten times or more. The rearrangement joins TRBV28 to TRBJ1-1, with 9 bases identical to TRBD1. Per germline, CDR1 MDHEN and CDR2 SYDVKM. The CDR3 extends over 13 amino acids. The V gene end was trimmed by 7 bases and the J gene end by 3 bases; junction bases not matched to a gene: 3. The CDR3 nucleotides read TGTGCCAGCACTCGGACAGGGGACACTGAAGCTTTCTTT. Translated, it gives CASTRTGDTEAFF.

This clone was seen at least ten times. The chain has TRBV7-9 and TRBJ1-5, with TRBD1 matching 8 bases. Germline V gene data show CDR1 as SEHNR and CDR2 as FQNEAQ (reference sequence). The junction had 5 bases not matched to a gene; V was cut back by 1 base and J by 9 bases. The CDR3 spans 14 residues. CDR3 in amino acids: CASSLGDRSGPQHF. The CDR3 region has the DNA TGTGCCAGCAGCTTAGGGGACAGGAGCGGGCCCCAGCATTTT. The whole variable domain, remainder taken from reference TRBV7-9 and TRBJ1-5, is DTGVSQNPRHKITKRGQNVTFRCDPISEHNRLYWYRQTLGQGPEFLTYFQNEAQLEKSRLLSDRFSAERPKGSFSTLEIQRTEQGDSAMYLCASSLGDRSGPQHFGDGTRLSIL.

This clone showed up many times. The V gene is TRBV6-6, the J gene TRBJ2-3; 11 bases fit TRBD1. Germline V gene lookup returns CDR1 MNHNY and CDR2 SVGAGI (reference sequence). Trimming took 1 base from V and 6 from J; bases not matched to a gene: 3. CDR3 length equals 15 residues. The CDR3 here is CASSYLGQGVDTQYF. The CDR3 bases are TGTGCCAGCAGTTACTTGGGACAGGGGGTTGATACGCAGTATTTT.

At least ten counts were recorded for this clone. This CDR3 reads CASSPGEASGGLRTDTQYF. The CDR3 DNA is TGTGCCAGCAGCCCAGGGGAGGCTAGCGGGGGGCTTCGCACAGATACGCAGTATTTT. V gene TRBV4-2 combines with J gene TRBJ2-3; 11 bases line up with TRBD2. CDR3 length equals 19 residues. The V and J ends lost 4 bases and 1 base, in that order; junction bases with no gene match: 13. The germline V gene encodes CDR1 LGHNA and CDR2 YNFKEQ.

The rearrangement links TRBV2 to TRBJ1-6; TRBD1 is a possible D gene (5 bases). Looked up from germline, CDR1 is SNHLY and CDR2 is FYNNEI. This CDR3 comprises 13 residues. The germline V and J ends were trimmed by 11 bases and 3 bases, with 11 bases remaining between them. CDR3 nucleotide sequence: TGTGCCTCGACAGCCTTCTATAATTCACCCCTCCACTTT. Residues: CASTAFYNSPLHF.

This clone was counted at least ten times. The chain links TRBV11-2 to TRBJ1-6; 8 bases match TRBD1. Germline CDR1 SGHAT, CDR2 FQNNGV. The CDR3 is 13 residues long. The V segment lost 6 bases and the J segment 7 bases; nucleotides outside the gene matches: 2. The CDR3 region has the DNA TGTGCCAGCAGGGACAGGGAGAATTCACCCCTCCACTTT. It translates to CASRDRENSPLHF.

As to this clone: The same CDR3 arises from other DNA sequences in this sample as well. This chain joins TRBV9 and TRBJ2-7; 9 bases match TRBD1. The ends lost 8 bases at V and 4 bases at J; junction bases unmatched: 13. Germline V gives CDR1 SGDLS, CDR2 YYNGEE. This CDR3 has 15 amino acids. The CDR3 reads CASCIGQGTAYEQYF. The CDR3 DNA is TGTGCCAGTTGCATCGGACAGGGGACGGCATACGAGCAGTACTTC.

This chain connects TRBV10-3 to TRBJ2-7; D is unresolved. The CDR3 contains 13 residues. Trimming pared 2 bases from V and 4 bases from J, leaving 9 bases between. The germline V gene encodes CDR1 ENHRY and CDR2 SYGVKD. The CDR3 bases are TGTGCCATCAGTGAGGGCAGGTTGTACGAGCAGTACTTC. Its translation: CAISEGRLYEQYF.

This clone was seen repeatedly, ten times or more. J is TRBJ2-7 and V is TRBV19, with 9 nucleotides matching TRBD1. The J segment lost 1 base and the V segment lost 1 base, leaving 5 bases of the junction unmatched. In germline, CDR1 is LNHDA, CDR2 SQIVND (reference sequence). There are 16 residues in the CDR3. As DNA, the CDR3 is TGTGCCAGTAGTATAGGGCCGGGACAGGGATCCTACGAGCAGTACTTC. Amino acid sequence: CASSIGPGQGSYEQYF.

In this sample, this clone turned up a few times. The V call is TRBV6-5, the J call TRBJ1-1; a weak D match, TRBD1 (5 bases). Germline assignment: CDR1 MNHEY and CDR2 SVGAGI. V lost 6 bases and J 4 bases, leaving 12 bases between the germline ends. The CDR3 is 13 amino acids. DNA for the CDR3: TGTGCCAGCAGCGTGGGACTCTTCACTGAAGCTTTCTTT. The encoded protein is CASSVGLFTEAFF.

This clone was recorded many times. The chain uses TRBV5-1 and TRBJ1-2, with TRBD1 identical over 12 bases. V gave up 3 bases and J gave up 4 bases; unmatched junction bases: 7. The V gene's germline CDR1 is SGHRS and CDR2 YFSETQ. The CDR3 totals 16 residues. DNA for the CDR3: TGCGCCAGCAGCTGGTGGGACAGGGGGCAGATCTATGGCTACACCTTC. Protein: CASSWWDRGQIYGYTF.

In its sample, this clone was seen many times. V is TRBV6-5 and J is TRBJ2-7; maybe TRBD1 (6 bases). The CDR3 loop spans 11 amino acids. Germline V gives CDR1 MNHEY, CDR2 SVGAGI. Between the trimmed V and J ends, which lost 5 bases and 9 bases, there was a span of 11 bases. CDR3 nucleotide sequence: TGTGCCAGCAGTGAACAGGGACGGCAGTACTTC. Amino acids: CASSEQGRQYF.

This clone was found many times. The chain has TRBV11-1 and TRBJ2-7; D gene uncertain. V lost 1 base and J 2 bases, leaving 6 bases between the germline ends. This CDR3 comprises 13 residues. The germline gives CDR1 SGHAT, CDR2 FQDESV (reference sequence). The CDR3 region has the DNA TGTGCCAGCAGCTTAGAACAGCCCTACGAGCAGTACTTC. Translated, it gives CASSLEQPYEQYF.

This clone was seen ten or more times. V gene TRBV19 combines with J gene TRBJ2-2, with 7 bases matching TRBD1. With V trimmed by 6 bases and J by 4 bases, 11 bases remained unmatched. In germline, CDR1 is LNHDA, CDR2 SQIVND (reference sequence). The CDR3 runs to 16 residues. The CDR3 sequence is CASRRVGTVATGELFF. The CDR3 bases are TGTGCCAGTAGGAGGGTTGGGACAGTCGCCACCGGGGAGCTGTTTTTT.

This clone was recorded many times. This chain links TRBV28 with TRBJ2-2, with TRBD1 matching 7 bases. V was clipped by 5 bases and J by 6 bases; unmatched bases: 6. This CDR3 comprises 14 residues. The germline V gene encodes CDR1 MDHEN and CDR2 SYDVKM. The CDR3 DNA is TGTGCCAGCAGTCGACAGGGTAATCCCGGGGAGCTGTTTTTT. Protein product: CASSRQGNPGELFF. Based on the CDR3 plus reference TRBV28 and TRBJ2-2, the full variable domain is DVKVTQSSRYLVKRTGEKVFLECVQDMDHENMFWYRQDPGLGLRLIYFSYDVKMKEKGDIPEGYSVSREKKERFSLILESASTNQTSMYLCASSRQGNPGELFFGEGSRLTVL.

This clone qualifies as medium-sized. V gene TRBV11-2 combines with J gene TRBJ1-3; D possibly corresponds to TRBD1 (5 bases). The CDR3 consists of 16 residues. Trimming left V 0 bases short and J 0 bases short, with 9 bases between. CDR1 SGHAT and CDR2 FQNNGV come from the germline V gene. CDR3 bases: TGTGCCAGCAGCTTAGAAGGGGCATACTCTGGAAACACCATATATTTT. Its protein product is CASSLEGAYSGNTIYF.

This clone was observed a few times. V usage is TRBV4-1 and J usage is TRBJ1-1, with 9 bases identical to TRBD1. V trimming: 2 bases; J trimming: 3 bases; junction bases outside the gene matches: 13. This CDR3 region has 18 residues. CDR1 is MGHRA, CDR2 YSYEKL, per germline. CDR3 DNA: TGCGCCAGCAGCCAACCCGGGACAGGGATAATAATTCACACTGAAGCTTTCTTT. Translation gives CASSQPGTGIIIHTEAFF.

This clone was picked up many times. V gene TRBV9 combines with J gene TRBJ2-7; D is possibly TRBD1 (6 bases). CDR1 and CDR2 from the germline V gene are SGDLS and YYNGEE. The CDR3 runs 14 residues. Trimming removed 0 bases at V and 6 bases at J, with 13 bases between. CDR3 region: CASSVDHRASEQYF. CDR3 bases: TGTGCCAGCAGCGTAGATCACAGGGCAAGCGAGCAGTACTTC.

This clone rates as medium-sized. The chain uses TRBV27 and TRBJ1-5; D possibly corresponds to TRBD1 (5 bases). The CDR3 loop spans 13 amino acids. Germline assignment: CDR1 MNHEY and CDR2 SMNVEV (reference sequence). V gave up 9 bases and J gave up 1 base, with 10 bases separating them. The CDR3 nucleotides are TGTGCCAGTGGGGCCCCCAGCAATCAGCCCCAGCATTTT. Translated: CASGAPSNQPQHF.

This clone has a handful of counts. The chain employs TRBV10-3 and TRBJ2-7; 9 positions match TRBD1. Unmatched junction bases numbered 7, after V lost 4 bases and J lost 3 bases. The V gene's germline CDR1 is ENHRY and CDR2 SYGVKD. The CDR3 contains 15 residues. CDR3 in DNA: TGTGCCATCAGTGTCTCCGGGACAGGGTTCTACGAGCAGTACTTC. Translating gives CAISVSGTGFYEQYF.

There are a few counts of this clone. CDR3 protein: CASSTPRQVYNEQFF. The CDR3 DNA reads TGTGCCAGCAGTACGCCGAGACAGGTCTACAATGAGCAGTTCTTC. This chain links TRBV6-5 with TRBJ2-1; possibly TRBD1 for D (6 bases). V shed 5 bases and J shed 3 bases, with 14 bases lying between them. The CDR3 has 15 residues. Germline lookup yields CDR1 MNHEY and CDR2 SVGAGI.

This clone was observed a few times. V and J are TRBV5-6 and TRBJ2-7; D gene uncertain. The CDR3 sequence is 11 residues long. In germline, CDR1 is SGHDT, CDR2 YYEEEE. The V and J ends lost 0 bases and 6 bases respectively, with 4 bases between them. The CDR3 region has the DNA TGTGCCAGCAGCTTGGAGAGCGAGCAGTACTTC. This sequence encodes CASSLESEQYF.

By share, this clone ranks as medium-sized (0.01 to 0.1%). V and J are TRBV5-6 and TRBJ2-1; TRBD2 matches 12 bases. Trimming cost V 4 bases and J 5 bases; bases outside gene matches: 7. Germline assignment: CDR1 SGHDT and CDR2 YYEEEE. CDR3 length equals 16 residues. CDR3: CASSPELAGGHNEQFF. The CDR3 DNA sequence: TGTGCCAGCAGCCCTGAACTAGCGGGGGGCCACAATGAGCAGTTCTTC.